This is a list of T cell receptor beta chains from one sample in a study of shared clonotypes between healthy human individuals. The protocol was immunoSEQ multiplex PCR, while the TCRdb copy is restricted to in-frame clones and leaves out a portion. The data hold about 680,000 clones, with about 90% observed a single time. Material: naive CD8+ T cells sorted from blood. Every receptor here comes from a man younger than 40 in good health. Each CDR3 is given with its conserved first and last residue. D genes are given only for firm matches. Rows give clone size only sometimes, using once, few, many, or a class for an expanded clone.

DNA,CDR3,J,D,V,size
TGTGCCAGTGCACTAGCGGGGGACAATGAGCAGTTCTTC,CASALAGDNEQFF,TRBJ2-1,TRBD2,TRBV19,-
TGCGCCAGCAGCCAAGATACAGCGAAGCTGGAGACCCAGTACTTC,CASSQDTAKLETQYF,TRBJ2-5,-,TRBV4-1,-
TGTGCCAGCAGTACCGGGACAGGGGTTGCCACATCCGCGGCTTTCTTT,CASSTGTGVATSAAFF,TRBJ1-1,TRBD1,TRBV5-4,-
TGCGCCAGCACCAAACTCACAGACATGGATCAGCCCCAGCATTTT,CASTKLTDMDQPQHF,TRBJ1-5,-,TRBV4-3,-
TGTGCCAGCAGTGGCAGGGGGCGTCGCACCGGGGAGCTGTTTTTT,CASSGRGRRTGELFF,TRBJ2-2,TRBD1,TRBV2,-
TGTGCCAGCCGGCCGGGGAAAGCGGGACTCACAGATACGCAGTATTTT,CASRPGKAGLTDTQYF,TRBJ2-3,TRBD2,TRBV2,-
TGTGCCAGCAGCGTAGAGCCAGGGGAGGAGACCCAGTACTTC,CASSVEPGEETQYF,TRBJ2-5,-,TRBV9,-
TGCGCCAGCAGCCCGGGACAGGTTAACTACGAGCAGTACTTC,CASSPGQVNYEQYF,TRBJ2-7,TRBD1,TRBV4-3,-
TGTGCCAGCCTTGACACTAGCGGGAGGTCAGATACGCAGTATTTT,CASLDTSGRSDTQYF,TRBJ2-3,TRBD2,TRBV19,-
TGTGCCAGCAGATCCGGGACGGACGAGCAGTACTTC,CASRSGTDEQYF,TRBJ2-7,-,TRBV7-9,-
TGTGCCAGCAGTTTAAGTAGCGGAGGCTACGAGCAGTACTTC,CASSLSSGGYEQYF,TRBJ2-7,-,TRBV27,-
TGTGCCAGCAGTTTGAGGTGGGCCTACGAGCAGTACTTC,CASSLRWAYEQYF,TRBJ2-7,-,TRBV27,-
TGTGCCATCAGCCCGGGACTAGCGGGAGAGGAGCAGTTCTTC,CAISPGLAGEEQFF,TRBJ2-1,TRBD2,TRBV10-3,once
TGTGCCAGCAGCCCCGAGATTGGGTCGCGCTATGGCTACACCTTC,CASSPEIGSRYGYTF,TRBJ1-2,-,TRBV7-8,-
TGTGCCAGCAGCTTTAGTAGCGGGAGGGATTATACGCAGTATTTT,CASSFSSGRDYTQYF,TRBJ2-3,TRBD2,TRBV7-6,-
TGCGCCAGCAGCCAATTAAGAGGGGAGCGGGCAGAACTGAACAATGAGCAGTTCTTC,CASSQLRGERAELNNEQFF,TRBJ2-1,-,TRBV4-3,-
TGTGCCAGCAGTGATCAGGGACACCTGAACACTGAAGCTTTCTTT,CASSDQGHLNTEAFF,TRBJ1-1,-,TRBV2,few
TGTGCCAGCAGCGACAGGGGACTCTATGGCTACACCTTC,CASSDRGLYGYTF,TRBJ1-2,TRBD1,TRBV9,once
TGTGCCACCCCAGTCGGGACAGACTATGGCTACACCTTC,CATPVGTDYGYTF,TRBJ1-2,TRBD1,TRBV2,-
TGTGCCGCCCGACCCCAGGGGAACTATGGCTACACCTTC,CAARPQGNYGYTF,TRBJ1-2,-,TRBV27,-
TGTGCCAGCAGTTACGACCGCAGGGGGCGGGTTGGGACCCAGTACTTC,CASSYDRRGRVGTQYF,TRBJ2-5,TRBD1,TRBV6-6,-
TGTGCCAGCAGCTTAGACGGGACTAGCGGGACATCCGAGCAGTACTTC,CASSLDGTSGTSEQYF,TRBJ2-7,TRBD2,TRBV13,-
TGTGCCAGCAGGGGCCACGAGCAGTACTTC,CASRGHEQYF,TRBJ2-7,-,TRBV2,-
TGTGCCAGCAGCCTCACAGGGGAAGGAAACACCATATATTTT,CASSLTGEGNTIYF,TRBJ1-3,TRBD1,TRBV28,-
TGTGCCAGCAGCTTATGGCGGGAGGGGAGTGGAGAGACCCAGTACTTC,CASSLWREGSGETQYF,TRBJ2-5,TRBD2,TRBV7-9,once
TGTGCCAGTCGGCCCTGGACAGGGGAAGAGACCCAGTACTTC,CASRPWTGEETQYF,TRBJ2-5,TRBD1,TRBV19,-
TGTGCCAGCAGCACTCCTAGCGGGATCAGCTCCTACGAGCAGTACTTC,CASSTPSGISSYEQYF,TRBJ2-7,TRBD2,TRBV7-9,-
TGTGCCAGCAGCCAAGACAGGGGCAGCTTGGAGCAGTACTTC,CASSQDRGSLEQYF,TRBJ2-7,-,TRBV14,-
TGTGCCAGTAGCCTAGGTGAGAACACTGAAGCTTTCTTT,CASSLGENTEAFF,TRBJ1-1,-,TRBV19,-
TGCGCCAGCAGCCCAACCTCAAGACTAGCGGGAGTCTACAACAATGAGCAGTTCTTC,CASSPTSRLAGVYNNEQFF,TRBJ2-1,TRBD2,TRBV5-1,-
TGCGCCAGCAGGGGGCGGGAGGGCACAGATACGCAGTATTTT,CASRGREGTDTQYF,TRBJ2-3,TRBD2,TRBV4-1,-
TGCAGCGTTGATACGGCAGGGCGAGAGACCCAGTACTTC,CSVDTAGRETQYF,TRBJ2-5,-,TRBV29-1,-
TGTGCCAGTAGATCAGGGGTGACTGAAGCTTTCTTT,CASRSGVTEAFF,TRBJ1-1,-,TRBV19,-
TGTGCCAGCAGCCCCGGGGCGTACAATGAGCAGTTCTTC,CASSPGAYNEQFF,TRBJ2-1,-,TRBV5-6,-
TGCGCCAGCAGCTTGGAAGGTCGGAGTGAAAAACTGTTTTTT,CASSLEGRSEKLFF,TRBJ1-4,-,TRBV5-1,-
TGTGCCAGCAGCTTAGGGGGCAGCTACGAGCAGTACTTC,CASSLGGSYEQYF,TRBJ2-7,-,TRBV11-2,once
TGCGCCAGCAGCTTGTACCCTAGCGGGACGGGTGAGCAGTTCTTC,CASSLYPSGTGEQFF,TRBJ2-1,TRBD2,TRBV5-1,-
TGTGCCAGCAGCTCACACCGACTAGCGGGAGGGGAATTCGTCGAGCAGTTCTTC,CASSSHRLAGGEFVEQFF,TRBJ2-1,TRBD2,TRBV28,-
TGCGCCAGCAGCCTACGGTTTGGAGGCTACAATGAGCAGTTCTTC,CASSLRFGGYNEQFF,TRBJ2-1,-,TRBV4-1,-
TGTGCCAGTAGTACGGGACAGGAGGCCGGGGAGCTGTTTTTT,CASSTGQEAGELFF,TRBJ2-2,TRBD1,TRBV19,few
TGTGCCATCAGTACGTACAGGGGACGGGGTGAAAAACTGTTTTTT,CAISTYRGRGEKLFF,TRBJ1-4,TRBD1,TRBV10-3,few
TGTGCCATCAGTGGGGAGACTAGTCCGGGGATCGAGCAGTACTTC,CAISGETSPGIEQYF,TRBJ2-7,-,TRBV10-3,once
TGTGCCAGCAGCCTAAGACTAGCGGGAGGGCAAGAATACAATGAGCAGTTCTTC,CASSLRLAGGQEYNEQFF,TRBJ2-1,TRBD2,TRBV14,once
TGTGCCAGCAGCTTGCCGACAGGAGGTGGGGGCGACACCGGGGAGCTGTTTTTT,CASSLPTGGGGDTGELFF,TRBJ2-2,-,TRBV11-2,-
TGTGCCAGTAGTATAGAGGGGACCGGGACGGTGTCCTATCAGCCCCAGCATTTT,CASSIEGTGTVSYQPQHF,TRBJ1-5,-,TRBV19,-
TGTGCCAGCAGCCGACGGCCGGAGCAGTTCTTC,CASSRRPEQFF,TRBJ2-1,-,TRBV7-9,-
TGTGCCACCAGCAGAGATAGGGGCCGGGACGAGCAGTACTTC,CATSRDRGRDEQYF,TRBJ2-7,-,TRBV15,-
TGTGCCAGTAGTATCACAGCGGGAGAATACAATGAGCAGTTCTTC,CASSITAGEYNEQFF,TRBJ2-1,TRBD2,TRBV19,-
TGTGCCAGCAGCTTTCCCCCCCCCAGCGGGAGGCTCTACTACGAGCAGTACTTC,CASSFPPPSGRLYYEQYF,TRBJ2-7,TRBD2,TRBV7-9,-
TGTGCCAGCTCACCAGAAGGGACCTACACTGAAGCTTTCTTT,CASSPEGTYTEAFF,TRBJ1-1,-,TRBV18,-
TGTGCCAGCAGCCCGAGCGGGGACCACTACGAGCAGTACTTC,CASSPSGDHYEQYF,TRBJ2-7,TRBD2,TRBV7-9,-